This is a list of T cell receptor beta chains from one sample in a study of blood T cell repertoires in COVID-19. Clones were read by immunoSEQ multiplex PCR, and TCRdb kept only the in-frame ones, dropping some. The table lists about 210,000 clones, around 85% of them singletons, with 18% in the top ten. Input material: PBMCs or T cells enriched from blood (not recorded which). Receptors were obtained from a man aged 40-49 years who had recovered from COVID-19. Each CDR3 is given with its conserved first and last residue. A D gene is named only where the DNA matches it firmly. Size is omitted from some rows. Given values are once, few, many or a class for expanded clones.

clone_size: -
j_call: TRBJ2-5
d_call: -
v_call: TRBV6-5
cdr3_nt: TGTGCCAGCAGTTATTCCCCTTCGGGGGAGACCCAGTACTTC
cdr3_aa: CASSYSPSGETQYF

clone_size: -
j_call: TRBJ1-2
d_call: -
v_call: TRBV29-1
cdr3_nt: TGCAGCGTTGAAGCCCTGGACAAGGCTCTGAGTGGCTACACCTTC
cdr3_aa: CSVEALDKALSGYTF

clone_size: -
j_call: TRBJ2-3
d_call: TRBD2
v_call: TRBV2
cdr3_nt: TGTGCCAGCACTGCTCGGACTAGCGGCACAGATACGCAGTATTTT
cdr3_aa: CASTARTSGTDTQYF

clone_size: many
j_call: TRBJ1-4
d_call: -
v_call: TRBV4-3
cdr3_nt: TGCGCCAGCAGCCAAGATAAAACTAATGAAAAACTGTTTTTT
cdr3_aa: CASSQDKTNEKLFF

clone_size: -
j_call: TRBJ1-1
d_call: TRBD1
v_call: TRBV3-1/TRBV3-2
cdr3_nt: TGTGCCAGCAGCCGCGGGACAGGTGAAGCTTTCTTT
cdr3_aa: CASSRGTGEAFF

clone_size: -
j_call: TRBJ1-6
d_call: -
v_call: TRBV6-4
cdr3_nt: TGTGCCAGCAGTGACTCATACAGGTTGTTACCTTCACCCCTCCACTTT
cdr3_aa: CASSDSYRLLPSPLHF

clone_size: -
j_call: TRBJ2-7
d_call: TRBD2
v_call: TRBV28
cdr3_nt: TGTGCCAGCAGTCTGTCTAGCGGGAGGGACGCCTACGAGCAGTACTTC
cdr3_aa: CASSLSSGRDAYEQYF

clone_size: -
j_call: TRBJ2-5
d_call: -
v_call: TRBV15
cdr3_nt: TGTGCCACCAGCAGAGAAGGACACAAACTCCAAGAGACCCAGTACTTC
cdr3_aa: CATSREGHKLQETQYF

clone_size: once
j_call: TRBJ2-7
d_call: -
v_call: TRBV19
cdr3_nt: TGTGCCAGTAGTCATCAGGGGTACGAGCAGTACTTC
cdr3_aa: CASSHQGYEQYF

clone_size: -
j_call: TRBJ2-7
d_call: TRBD1
v_call: TRBV14
cdr3_nt: TGTGCCAGCAGCCACGGGACAGGGCCAATCTACGAGCAGTACTTC
cdr3_aa: CASSHGTGPIYEQYF

clone_size: -
j_call: TRBJ1-1
d_call: TRBD1
v_call: TRBV27
cdr3_nt: TGTGCCAGCAGTTGGACAGGGGGCTACACTGAAGCTTTCTTT
cdr3_aa: CASSWTGGYTEAFF

clone_size: -
j_call: TRBJ1-6
d_call: -
v_call: TRBV5-1
cdr3_nt: TGCGCCAGCAGCTTGGGGGCAGGAACTAATTCACCCCTCCACTTT
cdr3_aa: CASSLGAGTNSPLHF

clone_size: -
j_call: TRBJ1-5
d_call: -
v_call: TRBV2
cdr3_nt: TGTGCCAGCAGCTATCGACAGTTGAGCAATCAGCCCCAGCATTTT
cdr3_aa: CASSYRQLSNQPQHF

clone_size: -
j_call: TRBJ1-5
d_call: -
v_call: TRBV19
cdr3_nt: TGTGCCAGTAGTACAAGCAGGGCGTTAGGCAATCAGCCCCAGCATTTT
cdr3_aa: CASSTSRALGNQPQHF

clone_size: -
j_call: TRBJ2-1
d_call: TRBD1
v_call: TRBV18
cdr3_nt: TGTGCCAGCTCACCAGGGACAGGGCGAGACAATGAGCAGTTCTTC
cdr3_aa: CASSPGTGRDNEQFF

clone_size: -
j_call: TRBJ2-7
d_call: TRBD1
v_call: TRBV19
cdr3_nt: TGTGCCAGTAGCACTCTAACCAACAGGGGAAGCTCCTACGAGCAGTACTTC
cdr3_aa: CASSTLTNRGSSYEQYF

clone_size: -
j_call: TRBJ2-7
d_call: -
v_call: TRBV5-4
cdr3_nt: TGTGCCAGCAGCTCCTCGGTCGCCGAGCAGTACTTC
cdr3_aa: CASSSSVAEQYF

clone_size: -
j_call: TRBJ1-2
d_call: TRBD1
v_call: TRBV9
cdr3_nt: TGTGCCAGCAGCTCCCCTAGACAGGGGGATCACTATGGCTACACCTTC
cdr3_aa: CASSSPRQGDHYGYTF

clone_size: -
j_call: TRBJ2-3
d_call: -
v_call: TRBV27
cdr3_nt: TGTGCCAGCAGCCCTGGACTGAATCGTGGCACAGATACGCAGTATTTT
cdr3_aa: CASSPGLNRGTDTQYF

clone_size: -
j_call: TRBJ2-7
d_call: -
v_call: TRBV3-1/TRBV3-2
cdr3_nt: TGTGCCAGCAGCGGAGGGACGGACGAGCAGTACTTC
cdr3_aa: CASSGGTDEQYF

clone_size: -
j_call: TRBJ2-4
d_call: TRBD1
v_call: TRBV7-2
cdr3_nt: TGTGCCAGCAGCTTAGCAGGGGGCGCAAACATTCAGTACTTC
cdr3_aa: CASSLAGGANIQYF

clone_size: -
j_call: TRBJ2-3
d_call: -
v_call: TRBV5-1
cdr3_nt: TGCGCCAGCAGCACATACGGGGGCACAGATACGCAGTATTTT
cdr3_aa: CASSTYGGTDTQYF

clone_size: -
j_call: TRBJ1-1
d_call: TRBD1
v_call: TRBV28
cdr3_nt: TGTGCCAGCAGTTTACCCCGGACAGGGAACACTGAAGCTTTCTTT
cdr3_aa: CASSLPRTGNTEAFF

clone_size: -
j_call: TRBJ1-6
d_call: TRBD1
v_call: TRBV6-1
cdr3_nt: TGTGCCAGCAGTGGCCGACAGGGGCCCTATAATTCACCCCTCCACTTT
cdr3_aa: CASSGRQGPYNSPLHF

clone_size: -
j_call: TRBJ2-1
d_call: -
v_call: TRBV7-7
cdr3_nt: TGTGCTAGCAGCTTAGATCGGAGCTCCTACAATGAGCAGTTCTTC
cdr3_aa: CASSLDRSSYNEQFF

clone_size: -
j_call: TRBJ2-5
d_call: -
v_call: TRBV7-9
cdr3_nt: TGTGCCAGCAGCTCGAAGCTGGGCGTGTACCAAGAGACCCAGTACTTC
cdr3_aa: CASSSKLGVYQETQYF

clone_size: -
j_call: TRBJ1-3
d_call: TRBD1
v_call: TRBV30
cdr3_nt: TGTGCCTGGAGTGTCCAGGGGGCGGACACCATATATTTT
cdr3_aa: CAWSVQGADTIYF

clone_size: -
j_call: TRBJ2-1
d_call: TRBD2
v_call: TRBV24-1
cdr3_nt: TGTGCCACCAGTGATCGGGAGGGTTGGCAGGGATATAATGAGCAGTTCTTC
cdr3_aa: CATSDREGWQGYNEQFF

clone_size: once
j_call: TRBJ1-5
d_call: TRBD1
v_call: TRBV7-2
cdr3_nt: TGTGCCAGCAGCCCTAGGTCCGGGACAGGGAATCAGCCCCAGCATTTT
cdr3_aa: CASSPRSGTGNQPQHF

clone_size: -
j_call: TRBJ1-5
d_call: -
v_call: TRBV5-8
cdr3_nt: TGTGCCAGCACCACCAGGCGAAATCAGCCCCAGCATTTT
cdr3_aa: CASTTRRNQPQHF

clone_size: -
j_call: TRBJ1-1
d_call: TRBD1
v_call: TRBV19
cdr3_nt: TGTGCCAGTAGTTCACAGGGGGCGCGTGGGACTGAAGCTTTCTTT
cdr3_aa: CASSSQGARGTEAFF

clone_size: -
j_call: TRBJ2-1
d_call: TRBD2
v_call: TRBV13
cdr3_nt: TGTGCCAGCAGCTTACTAGCGGGACGGGATGGGGAGCAGTTCTTC
cdr3_aa: CASSLLAGRDGEQFF

clone_size: -
j_call: TRBJ2-5
d_call: -
v_call: TRBV11-2
cdr3_nt: TGTGCCAGCAGCTCCCAGGGAGAGACCCAGTACTTC
cdr3_aa: CASSSQGETQYF

clone_size: -
j_call: TRBJ2-5
d_call: -
v_call: TRBV9
cdr3_nt: TGTGCCAGCAGCGTAGACAGCCAAGAGACCCAGTACTTC
cdr3_aa: CASSVDSQETQYF

clone_size: -
j_call: TRBJ1-5
d_call: -
v_call: TRBV19
cdr3_nt: TGTGCCAGTAGTATAGTACTCGGGGGAGGGCCCCAGCATTTT
cdr3_aa: CASSIVLGGGPQHF

clone_size: -
j_call: TRBJ1-5
d_call: -
v_call: TRBV6-6
cdr3_nt: TGTGCCAGCAGCCGTAATCAGCCCCAGCATTTT
cdr3_aa: CASSRNQPQHF

clone_size: -
j_call: TRBJ2-7
d_call: -
v_call: TRBV7-3
cdr3_nt: TGTGCCAGCAGCTTAAGTCAGGGTTACGAGCAGTACTTC
cdr3_aa: CASSLSQGYEQYF

clone_size: -
j_call: TRBJ2-2
d_call: TRBD1
v_call: TRBV3-1/TRBV3-2
cdr3_nt: TGTGCCAGCAGCCGCCTTGACAGGGGGTCTGGCGGGGAGCTATTTTTT
cdr3_aa: CASSRLDRGSGGELFF

clone_size: few
j_call: TRBJ2-7
d_call: -
v_call: TRBV19
cdr3_nt: TGTGCCAGTAGTATCGGACACGCCACCTACGAGCAGTACTTC
cdr3_aa: CASSIGHATYEQYF

clone_size: once
j_call: TRBJ2-3
d_call: TRBD2
v_call: TRBV3-1/TRBV3-2
cdr3_nt: TGTGCCAGCAGCCAAGAAGGCGGGAGGGCCTTATGGACAGATACGCAGTATTTT
cdr3_aa: CASSQEGGRALWTDTQYF

clone_size: few
j_call: TRBJ2-2
d_call: -
v_call: TRBV7-9
cdr3_nt: TGTGCCAGCGGGCGTTCGAACACCGGGGAGCTGTTTTTT
cdr3_aa: CASGRSNTGELFF

clone_size: -
j_call: TRBJ2-7
d_call: TRBD1
v_call: TRBV19
cdr3_nt: TGTGCCAGTAGCCGTTCAGGGACAGGGGAGCAGTACTTC
cdr3_aa: CASSRSGTGEQYF

clone_size: once
j_call: TRBJ2-1
d_call: -
v_call: TRBV5-5
cdr3_nt: TGTGCCAGCAGCTTGCCGGAGACAGGTCGCAATGAGCAGTTCTTC
cdr3_aa: CASSLPETGRNEQFF

clone_size: few
j_call: TRBJ2-7
d_call: -
v_call: TRBV7-8
cdr3_nt: TGTGCCAGCAGCCCTATGCTGGCGGCAGGGATGTACGAGCAGTACTTC
cdr3_aa: CASSPMLAAGMYEQYF

clone_size: few
j_call: TRBJ2-1
d_call: -
v_call: TRBV7-2
cdr3_nt: TGTGCCAGCAGCACGGACACGCACAATGAGCAGTTCTTC
cdr3_aa: CASSTDTHNEQFF

clone_size: -
j_call: TRBJ2-7
d_call: -
v_call: TRBV27
cdr3_nt: TGTGCCAGCAGGGGGGGGACGTCGACAGGTATCGACGAGCAGTACTTC
cdr3_aa: CASRGGTSTGIDEQYF

clone_size: -
j_call: TRBJ1-3
d_call: -
v_call: TRBV10-3
cdr3_nt: TGTGCCATCAGACCCGACACCTCTGGAAACACCATATATTTT
cdr3_aa: CAIRPDTSGNTIYF

clone_size: -
j_call: TRBJ1-5
d_call: TRBD1
v_call: TRBV5-8
cdr3_nt: TGTGCCAGCAGCCCGGAAGCCTGGTTGACAGGGGATGACAATCAGCCCCAGCATTTT
cdr3_aa: CASSPEAWLTGDDNQPQHF

clone_size: -
j_call: TRBJ2-7
d_call: TRBD2
v_call: TRBV7-9
cdr3_nt: TGTGCCAGCAGCCCGGGGTTCCTAGCGGCATACTACGAGCAGTACTTC
cdr3_aa: CASSPGFLAAYYEQYF

clone_size: -
j_call: TRBJ1-2
d_call: TRBD1
v_call: TRBV2
cdr3_nt: TGTGCCAGCAGTCCTACAGGGGGCGCTGCCTATGGCTACACCTTC
cdr3_aa: CASSPTGGAAYGYTF

clone_size: -
j_call: TRBJ2-5
d_call: -
v_call: TRBV10-3
cdr3_nt: TGTGCCATCGGTACAGGGAGCCAAGAGACCCAGTACTTC
cdr3_aa: CAIGTGSQETQYF

clone_size: -
j_call: TRBJ1-2
d_call: TRBD1
v_call: TRBV19
cdr3_nt: TGTGCCAGTAGAACCGGGACAGGGCTGTATGGCTACACCTTC
cdr3_aa: CASRTGTGLYGYTF

clone_size: -
j_call: TRBJ2-5
d_call: TRBD1
v_call: TRBV12-3/TRBV12-4
cdr3_nt: TGTGCCAGCAGTGCATCCGGGACAGCCGTGCAAAACTTC
cdr3_aa: CASSASGTAVQNF

clone_size: -
j_call: TRBJ2-5
d_call: TRBD1
v_call: TRBV27
cdr3_nt: TGTGCCAGCAGCCCCGACAGGGGATCGGCCCAGTACTTC
cdr3_aa: CASSPDRGSAQYF

clone_size: -
j_call: TRBJ2-1
d_call: -
v_call: TRBV18
cdr3_nt: TGTGCCAGCTCACCACTAGGGGATGAGCAGTTCTTC
cdr3_aa: CASSPLGDEQFF